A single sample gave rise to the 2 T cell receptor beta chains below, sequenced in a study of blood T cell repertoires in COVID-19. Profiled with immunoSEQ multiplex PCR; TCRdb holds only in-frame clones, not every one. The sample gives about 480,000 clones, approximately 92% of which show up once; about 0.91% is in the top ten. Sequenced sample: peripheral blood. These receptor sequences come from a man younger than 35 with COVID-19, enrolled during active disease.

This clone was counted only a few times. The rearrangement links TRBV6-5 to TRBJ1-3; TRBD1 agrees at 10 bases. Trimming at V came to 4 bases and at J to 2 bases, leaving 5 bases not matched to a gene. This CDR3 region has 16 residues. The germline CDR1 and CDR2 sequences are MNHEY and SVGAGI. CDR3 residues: CASSLTGTGAGNTIYF. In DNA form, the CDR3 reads TGTGCCAGCAGTTTAACCGGGACAGGGGCTGGAAACACCATATATTTT.

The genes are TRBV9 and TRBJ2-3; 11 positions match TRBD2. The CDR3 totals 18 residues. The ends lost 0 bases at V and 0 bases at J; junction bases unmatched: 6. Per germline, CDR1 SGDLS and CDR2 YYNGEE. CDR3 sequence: CASSVEIAGGFSTDTQYF. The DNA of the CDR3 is TGTGCCAGCAGCGTAGAAATAGCGGGGGGGTTCAGCACAGATACGCAGTATTTT. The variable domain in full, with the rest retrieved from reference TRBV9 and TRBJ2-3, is DSGVTQTPKHLITATGQRVTLRCSPRSGDLSVYWYQQSLDQGLQFLIQYYNGEERAKGNILERFSAQQFPDLHSELNLSSLELGDSALYFCASSVEIAGGFSTDTQYFGPGTRLTVL.